These T cell receptor beta chains were read from a single sample in a study of blood T cell repertoires in COVID-19. Using immunoSEQ multiplex PCR, the repertoire was profiled, and TCRdb retains in-frame clones only, with some absent. The sample has about 200,000 clones, 86% seen once; the top ten hold 4.5% to 6.5%. Input material: PBMCs or T cells enriched from blood (not recorded which). All receptors come from a man aged 35-49 years with acute COVID-19. Both conserved end residues are part of each CDR3. D genes are given only for firm matches. The size field is filled for only some rows; it gives once, few, many or a size class.

cdr3_nt cdr3_aa d_call cdr3_length v_call clone_size j_call
TGTGCCACCCGGATGGCGGGAGACGAGCAGTACTTC CATRMAGDEQYF TRBD2 12 TRBV28 once TRBJ2-7
TGTGCCAGCAGTTTATATCTGGGGGCGGGCAATCAGCCCCAGCATTTT CASSLYLGAGNQPQHF - 16 TRBV28 - TRBJ1-5
TGCGCCAGCAAACCGGGACTAGCGGGAGGAGAGCAGTACTTC CASKPGLAGGEQYF TRBD2 14 TRBV5-1 - TRBJ2-7
TGTGCCACCGACAGGGGAGGGCCTTACAATGAGCAGTTCTTC CATDRGGPYNEQFF - 14 TRBV28 - TRBJ2-1
TGTGCCAGCAGTGAGCTGGCGGGTCCGAATGAGCAGTTCTTC CASSELAGPNEQFF - 14 TRBV6-1 - TRBJ2-1
TGTGCCACCACAATAGACAGGGGAGGTGAAAAACTGTTTTTT CATTIDRGGEKLFF TRBD1 14 TRBV2 once TRBJ1-4
TGTGCCAGCAGCGTAGGGGGGGAGATCGGTGAGCAGTTCTTC CASSVGGEIGEQFF - 14 TRBV9 - TRBJ2-1
TGTGCCAGCAGTTATAGACTAGCGGGAGGGAGAGATACGCAGTATTTT CASSYRLAGGRDTQYF TRBD2 16 TRBV6-6 - TRBJ2-3
TGTGCCAGTTCGCAGGTTAGCTCCTATAATTCACCCCTCCACTTT CASSQVSSYNSPLHF - 15 TRBV19 - TRBJ1-6
TGTGCCTGGACCCATGAGCGACGGGTTCCTGGCTACACCTTC CAWTHERRVPGYTF - 14 TRBV30 - TRBJ1-2
TGTGCCAGCAGCTTGACCCTAGCGGCTTACGAGCAGTACTTC CASSLTLAAYEQYF TRBD2 14 TRBV5-6 - TRBJ2-7
TGCGCCAGCAGCCATTCTAGCGGGAGGACTCAATCAAGGCAGTTCTTC CASSHSSGRTQSRQFF TRBD2 16 TRBV4-3 - TRBJ2-1
TGTGCCAGCAGCCAAGCAGTACTAGCTGCCGAGCAGTACTTC CASSQAVLAAEQYF - 14 TRBV3-1/TRBV3-2 - TRBJ2-7
TGTGCCAGCAAACCATCTAGCGTAAGCACAGATACGCAGTATTTT CASKPSSVSTDTQYF - 15 TRBV6-5 - TRBJ2-3
TGTGCCAGTAGTACCGGACAGGGGGCTTACGAGCAGTACTTC CASSTGQGAYEQYF TRBD1 14 TRBV19 - TRBJ2-7
TGTGCCAGCGGGACAGGGCCAAATTATGGCTACACCTTC CASGTGPNYGYTF TRBD1 13 TRBV5-4 - TRBJ1-2
TGTGCCAGCAGTGAGGCGGGGATGAACACTGAAGCTTTCTTT CASSEAGMNTEAFF - 14 TRBV6-1 once TRBJ1-1
TGCGCCAGCAGCCAGGGACAGGGAGCTCATGGCTACACCTTC CASSQGQGAHGYTF TRBD1 14 TRBV5-1 - TRBJ1-2
TGTGCCAGCAGTTACCAGACAGATAACTATGGCTACACCTTC CASSYQTDNYGYTF - 14 TRBV7-9 - TRBJ1-2
TGTGCCAGCAGCACACAGGGGAACACTGAAGCTTTCTTT CASSTQGNTEAFF - 13 TRBV7-2 - TRBJ1-1
TGTGCCAGCAGCGTGAGGGGACTAGCGGGAGGGGATACGCAGTATTTT CASSVRGLAGGDTQYF TRBD2 16 TRBV9 - TRBJ2-3
TGTGCCAGCAGCTTGGAACAGGGATTAGAAAAACTGTTTTTT CASSLEQGLEKLFF - 14 TRBV5-4 - TRBJ1-4
TGCAGCGCCGGAGGTCGCACAGATACGCAGTATTTT CSAGGRTDTQYF - 12 TRBV29-1 - TRBJ2-3
TGTGCCAGCAGCTTATGGTATAGCGCTGGCAATGAGCAGTTCTTC CASSLWYSAGNEQFF - 15 TRBV11-2 many TRBJ2-1
TGTGCCAGCAGCTTCCTTGCGGACAGCAACTATGGCTACACCTTC CASSFLADSNYGYTF - 15 TRBV7-9 - TRBJ1-2
TGTGCCAGCAGCTTGGGGACTAGCGACGAGCAGTACTTC CASSLGTSDEQYF TRBD2 13 TRBV7-3 once TRBJ2-7
TGTGCCAGCAGCGACGGGGACAGGGGGCTGCACGAGCAGTACTTC CASSDGDRGLHEQYF TRBD1 15 TRBV6-5 - TRBJ2-7
TGTGCCAGCAGCGAAACCCCCGGTACGTACGAGCAGTACTTC CASSETPGTYEQYF - 14 TRBV9 - TRBJ2-7
TGTGCCAGCAGCGTTGGACTAGCGGGAGTTAAAGAGCAGTACTTC CASSVGLAGVKEQYF TRBD2 15 TRBV7-9 - TRBJ2-7
TGTGCCAGCCACGGACAGCCCGAGGGGTTTAATGAAAAACTGTTTTTT CASHGQPEGFNEKLFF - 16 TRBV18 - TRBJ1-4
TGCAGTGCTAGAGATCTGCAGGTCCAGCATTTT CSARDLQVQHF - 11 TRBV20-1 - TRBJ1-5
TGTGCCGGCTGGACAGGGACGGAGGGCTACGAGCAGTACTTC CAGWTGTEGYEQYF TRBD1 14 TRBV2 - TRBJ2-7
TGCGCCAGCAGCTTTTCAATAGACTACAATGAGCAGTTCTTC CASSFSIDYNEQFF - 14 TRBV5-1 - TRBJ2-1
TGCGCCAGCAGCCGGACTAGCGGGGTTGAGAATGAGCAGTTCTTC CASSRTSGVENEQFF TRBD2 15 TRBV5-1 once TRBJ2-1
TGTGCCAGCAGAAGGACAGGATCAAGCTACGAGCAGTACTTC CASRRTGSSYEQYF TRBD1 14 TRBV6-5 - TRBJ2-7
TGTGCCACCAGTGAGAAAACTAAATTTGCGGATGAGCAGTTCTTC CATSEKTKFADEQFF - 15 TRBV24-1 few TRBJ2-1
TGTGCCAGCTCACCACCCCGAGGTTCTTTGGAGACCCAGTACTTC CASSPPRGSLETQYF - 15 TRBV18 once TRBJ2-5
TGTGCCAGTAGCCCCGCCGAGCAGGGTCAAGCTTTCTTT CASSPAEQGQAFF - 13 TRBV19 few TRBJ1-1
TGTGCCACCAGTCTGGAGAATCAGCCCCAGCATTTT CATSLENQPQHF - 12 TRBV24-1 - TRBJ1-5
TGCGCCAGCAGCTCCTCAGGGGATTACGAGCAGTACTTC CASSSSGDYEQYF - 13 TRBV5-1 - TRBJ2-7
TGTGCCAGCAGTCCTGCGGACGGGGCCTACAATGAGCAGTTCTTC CASSPADGAYNEQFF - 15 TRBV27 many TRBJ2-1
TGCGCCAGCAGCTTGGTTGTCCTCGGGTACGAGCAGTACTTC CASSLVVLGYEQYF - 14 TRBV5-1 - TRBJ2-7
TGTGCCACCTCGACAGGGGGCTGGGAAAAACTGTTTTTT CATSTGGWEKLFF TRBD1 13 TRBV5-4 - TRBJ1-4
TGTGCCAGCAAATTCACCCTAGCGGCCAATGAGCAGTTCTTC CASKFTLAANEQFF TRBD2 14 TRBV2 - TRBJ2-1
TGTGCCAGCAGCTCTTCAGACAGGGTTTTAATTGAAAAACTGTTTTTT CASSSSDRVLIEKLFF TRBD1 16 TRBV7-9 - TRBJ1-4
TGCGCCAGCAGCCAAGTAAATGCGAATTCACCCCTCCACTTT CASSQVNANSPLHF - 14 TRBV4-1 - TRBJ1-6
TGTGCCAGCAGCACACGGACTAGCGGGGCCGGGGAGCAGTACTTC CASSTRTSGAGEQYF TRBD2 15 TRBV4-2 - TRBJ2-7
TGTGCCAGCAGCGGAGGATCACCGGGACTAAACTACGAGCAGTACTTC CASSGGSPGLNYEQYF TRBD2 16 TRBV9 - TRBJ2-7
TGTGCCAGCAGTGGAAAGACAGCGGGAGAGGGGACCGGGGAGCTGTTTTTT CASSGKTAGEGTGELFF TRBD2 17 TRBV6-1 few TRBJ2-2
TGTGCCAGCAGCTCCCGGACAGGTTCATTTAGTAACTATGGCTACACCTTC CASSSRTGSFSNYGYTF TRBD1 17 TRBV5-6 few TRBJ1-2
TGTGCCACCAGTTTTACAGGGACACTCCACTACGAGCAGTACTTC CATSFTGTLHYEQYF - 15 TRBV27 - TRBJ2-7
TGTGCCAGTACTCTAACCCCAACAGATACGCAGTATTTT CASTLTPTDTQYF - 13 TRBV19 - TRBJ2-3
TGCGCCAGCAGCCCACTAGCGGGAGGGCCTGGTAATGAGCAGTTCTTC CASSPLAGGPGNEQFF TRBD2 16 TRBV5-1 few TRBJ2-1
TGTGCCACCAGCTTCCGGGACTTTAATTCACCCCTCCACTTT CATSFRDFNSPLHF - 14 TRBV15 few TRBJ1-6
TGTGCCAGCAGTTCCGGGACTAGCGGTTACAATGAGCAGTTCTTC CASSSGTSGYNEQFF TRBD2 15 TRBV5-4 - TRBJ2-1